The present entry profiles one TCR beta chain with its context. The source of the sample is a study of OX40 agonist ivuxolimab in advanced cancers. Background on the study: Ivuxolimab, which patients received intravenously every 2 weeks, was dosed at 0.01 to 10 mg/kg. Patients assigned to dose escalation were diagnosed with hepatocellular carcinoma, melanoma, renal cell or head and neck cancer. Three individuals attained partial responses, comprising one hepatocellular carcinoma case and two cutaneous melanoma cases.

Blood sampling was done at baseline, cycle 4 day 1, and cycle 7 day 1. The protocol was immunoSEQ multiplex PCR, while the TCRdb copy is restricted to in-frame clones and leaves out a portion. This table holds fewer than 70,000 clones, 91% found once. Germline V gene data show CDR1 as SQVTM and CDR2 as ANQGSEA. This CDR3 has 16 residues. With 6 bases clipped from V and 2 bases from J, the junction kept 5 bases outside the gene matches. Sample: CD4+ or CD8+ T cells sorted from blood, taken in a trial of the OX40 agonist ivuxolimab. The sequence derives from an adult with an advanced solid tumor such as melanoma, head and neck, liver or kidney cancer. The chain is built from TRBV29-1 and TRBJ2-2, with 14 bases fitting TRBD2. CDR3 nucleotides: TGCAGCGTGGGGGGACTAGCGGGAGCCAACACCGGGGAGCTGTTTTTT. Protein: CSVGGLAGANTGELFF.